The T cell receptor beta chain described here comes from a study of cytomegalovirus exposure and HLA in healthy donors. Both 60 Vbeta primers and 13 Jbeta primers went into the PCR. The method was immunoSEQ multiplex PCR; TCRdb's version includes in-frame clones alone and lacks a portion of them. The table has 150,000 to 200,000 clones, under 85% seen once. CDR3 length: 14 amino acids. CDR1 and CDR2 from the germline V gene are MNHEY and SMNVEV (reference sequence). V was trimmed by 6 bases and J by 7 bases, leaving 15 bases between them. V gene TRBV27 combines with J gene TRBJ1-4; D may be TRBD1 (6 bases). The source is a female donor in good health and CMV-seronegative. The sequenced material came from PBMCs. The CDR3 nucleotides read TGTGCCAGCAGGCTACAGGGAGGGGGTGAAAAACTGTTTTTT. Amino acids: CASRLQGGGEKLFF.